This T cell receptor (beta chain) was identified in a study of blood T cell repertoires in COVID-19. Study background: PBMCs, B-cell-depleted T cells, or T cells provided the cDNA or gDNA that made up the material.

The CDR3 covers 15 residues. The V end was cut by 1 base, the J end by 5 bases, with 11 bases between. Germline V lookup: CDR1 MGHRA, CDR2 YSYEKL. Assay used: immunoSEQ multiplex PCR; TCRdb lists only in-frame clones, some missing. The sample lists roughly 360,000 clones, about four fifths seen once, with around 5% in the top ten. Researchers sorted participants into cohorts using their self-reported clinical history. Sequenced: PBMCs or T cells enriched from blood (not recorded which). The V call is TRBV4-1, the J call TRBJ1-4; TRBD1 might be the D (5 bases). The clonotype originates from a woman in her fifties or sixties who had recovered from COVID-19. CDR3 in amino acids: CASSQGSQVNEKLFF. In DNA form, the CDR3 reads TGCGCCAGCAGCCAAGGTTCACAGGTCAATGAAAAACTGTTTTTT.